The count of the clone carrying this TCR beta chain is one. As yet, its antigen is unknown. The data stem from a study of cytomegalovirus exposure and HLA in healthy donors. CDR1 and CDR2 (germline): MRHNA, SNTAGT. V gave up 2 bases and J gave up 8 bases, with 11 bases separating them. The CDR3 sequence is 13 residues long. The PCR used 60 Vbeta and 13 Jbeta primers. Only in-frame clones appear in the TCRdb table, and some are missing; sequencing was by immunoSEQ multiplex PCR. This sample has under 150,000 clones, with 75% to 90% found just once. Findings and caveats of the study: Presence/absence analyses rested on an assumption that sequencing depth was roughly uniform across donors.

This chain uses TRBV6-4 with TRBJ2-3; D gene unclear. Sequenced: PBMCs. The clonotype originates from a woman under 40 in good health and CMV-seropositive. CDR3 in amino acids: CASSDQSSGTQYF. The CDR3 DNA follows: TGTGCCAGCAGTGACCAATCCAGTGGTACGCAGTATTTT.